This TCR beta chain was recorded in a study of control samples from healthy donors and cancer patients. The CDR3 contains 16 residues. Germline V lookup: CDR1 WNHNN, CDR2 SYGVQD (reference sequence). V lost 0 bases to trimming and J lost 2 bases, with 11 bases between them. TCRdb keeps only in-frame clones here, not all; method: immunoSEQ multiplex PCR. The sample consists of just over 150,000 clones, over 85% of them appearing once. This sequence originates from a man between 45 and 60 years old in good health. The sequencing input was blood. This rearrangement joins TRBV10-1 to TRBJ2-1; D is possibly TRBD2 (5 bases). The CDR3 sequence: CASSESGKPAYNEQFF. Here the CDR3 DNA reads TGCGCCAGCAGTGAGTCCGGGAAACCAGCCTACAATGAGCAGTTCTTC.